This T cell receptor (beta chain) was observed in a study of blood T cell repertoires in COVID-19. About the research overall: PBMCs, B-cell-depleted T cells, or T cells provided the cDNA or gDNA that made up the material.

In the original processing: Nucleated cell number was recorded as an estimate derived from reference gene primer amplification. Clones were read by immunoSEQ multiplex PCR, and TCRdb kept only the in-frame ones, dropping some. V, J and clone size are taken as reported in that table, and D and trimming were inferred from the DNA itself. The table has 540,000 or so clones, around nine tenths seen once. The CDR3 runs to 16 residues. Germline-derived CDR1 and CDR2 are SGDLS and YYNGEE. Unmatched junction bases numbered 1, after V lost 2 bases and J lost 1 base. Seattle-derived patients entered the study during active infection and were followed longitudinally.

J is TRBJ2-2 and V is TRBV9; 11 nucleotides line up with TRBD2. The TCR was taken from a woman in her forties or fifties with COVID-19, enrolled during active disease. What was sequenced was peripheral blood. CDR3 region: CASSVGTSGNTGELFF. DNA of the CDR3: TGTGCCAGCAGCGTGGGGACTAGCGGGAACACCGGGGAGCTGTTTTTT. The variable domain in full, completed from reference TRBV9 and TRBJ2-2, reads DSGVTQTPKHLITATGQRVTLRCSPRSGDLSVYWYQQSLDQGLQFLIQYYNGEERAKGNILERFSAQQFPDLHSELNLSSLELGDSALYFCASSVGTSGNTGELFFGEGSRLTVL.